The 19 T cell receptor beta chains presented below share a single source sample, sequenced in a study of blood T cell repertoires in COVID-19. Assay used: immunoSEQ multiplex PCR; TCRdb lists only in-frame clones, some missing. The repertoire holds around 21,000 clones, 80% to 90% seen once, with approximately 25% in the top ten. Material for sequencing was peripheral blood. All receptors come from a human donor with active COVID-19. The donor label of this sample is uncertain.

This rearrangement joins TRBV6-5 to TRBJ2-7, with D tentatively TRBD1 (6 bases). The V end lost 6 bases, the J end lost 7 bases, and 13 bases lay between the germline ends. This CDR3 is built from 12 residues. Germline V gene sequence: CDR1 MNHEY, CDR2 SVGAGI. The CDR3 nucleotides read TGTGCCAGCAGCTTACAGGGTGGGGAGCAGTACTTC. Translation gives CASSLQGGEQYF.

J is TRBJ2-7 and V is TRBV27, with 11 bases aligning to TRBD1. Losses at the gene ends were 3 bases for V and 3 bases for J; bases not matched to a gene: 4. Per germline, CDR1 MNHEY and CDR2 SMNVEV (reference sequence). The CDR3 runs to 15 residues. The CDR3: CASSFEDRGLYEQYF. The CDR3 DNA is TGTGCCAGCAGTTTCGAGGACAGGGGGCTCTACGAGCAGTACTTC.

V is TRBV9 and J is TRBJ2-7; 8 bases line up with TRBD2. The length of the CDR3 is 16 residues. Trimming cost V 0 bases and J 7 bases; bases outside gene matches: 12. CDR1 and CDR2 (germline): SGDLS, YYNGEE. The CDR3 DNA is TGTGCCAGCAGCGTAGGGTCTCGCGGGGGGCTTAGGGAGCAGTACTTC. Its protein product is CASSVGSRGGLREQYF.

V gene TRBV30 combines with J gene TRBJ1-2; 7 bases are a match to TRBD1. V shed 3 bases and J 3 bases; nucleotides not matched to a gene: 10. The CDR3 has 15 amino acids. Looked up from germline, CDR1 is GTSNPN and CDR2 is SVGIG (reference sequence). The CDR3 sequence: CAWREQGRLDYGYTF. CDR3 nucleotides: TGTGCCTGGAGAGAACAGGGGCGGTTGGACTATGGCTACACCTTC.

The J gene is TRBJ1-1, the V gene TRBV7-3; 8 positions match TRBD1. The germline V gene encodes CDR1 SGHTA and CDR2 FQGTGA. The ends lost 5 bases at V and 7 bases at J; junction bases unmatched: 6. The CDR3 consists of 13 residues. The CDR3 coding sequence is TGTGCCAGCAGCCCCGGGACAGGTAGTGAAGCTTTCTTT. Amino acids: CASSPGTGSEAFF. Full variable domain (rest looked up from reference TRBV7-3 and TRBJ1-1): GAGVSQTPSNKVTEKGKYVELRCDPISGHTALYWYRQSLGQGPEFLIYFQGTGAADDSGLPNDRFFAVRPEGSVSTLKIQRTERGDSAVYLCASSPGTGSEAFFGQGTRLTVV.

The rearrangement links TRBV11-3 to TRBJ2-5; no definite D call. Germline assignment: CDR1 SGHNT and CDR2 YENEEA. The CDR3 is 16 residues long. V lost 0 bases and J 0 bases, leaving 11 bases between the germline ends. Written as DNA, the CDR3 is TGTGCCAGCAGCTTAGATGAGGCAACGTACCAAGAGACCCAGTACTTC. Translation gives CASSLDEATYQETQYF.

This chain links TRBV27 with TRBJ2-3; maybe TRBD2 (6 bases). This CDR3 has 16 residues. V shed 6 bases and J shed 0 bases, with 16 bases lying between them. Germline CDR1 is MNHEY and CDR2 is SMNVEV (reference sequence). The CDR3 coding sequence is TGTGCCAGCAGGCAGATCGGGGGAGAGAGCACAGATACGCAGTATTTT. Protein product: CASRQIGGESTDTQYF.

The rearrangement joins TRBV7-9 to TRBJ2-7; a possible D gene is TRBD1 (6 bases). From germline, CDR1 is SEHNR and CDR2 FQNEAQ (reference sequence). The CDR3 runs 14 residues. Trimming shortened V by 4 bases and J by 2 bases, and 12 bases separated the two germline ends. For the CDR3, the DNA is TGTGCCAGCAGCTCGCAGGGGAACCCCTACGAGCAGTACTTC. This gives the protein CASSSQGNPYEQYF. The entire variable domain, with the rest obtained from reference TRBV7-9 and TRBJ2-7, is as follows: DTGVSQNPRHKITKRGQNVTFRCDPISEHNRLYWYRQTLGQGPEFLTYFQNEAQLEKSRLLSDRFSAERPKGSFSTLEIQRTEQGDSAMYLCASSSQGNPYEQYFGPGTRLTVT.

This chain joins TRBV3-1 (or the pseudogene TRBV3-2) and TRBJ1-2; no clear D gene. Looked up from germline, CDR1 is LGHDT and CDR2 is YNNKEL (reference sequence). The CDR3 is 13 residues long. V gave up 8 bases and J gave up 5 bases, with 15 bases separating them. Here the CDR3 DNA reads TGTGCCAGCGGAAGGCGGAATGGTTATGGCTACACCTTC. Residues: CASGRRNGYGYTF.

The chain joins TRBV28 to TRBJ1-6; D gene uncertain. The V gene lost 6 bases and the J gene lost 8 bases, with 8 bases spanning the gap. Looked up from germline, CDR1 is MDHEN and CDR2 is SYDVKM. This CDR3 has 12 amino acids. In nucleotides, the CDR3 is TGTGCCAGCAGGCGCGCCGATTCACCCCTCCACTTT. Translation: CASRRADSPLHF.

This CDR3 is CASSSRTSGGYEQYF. CDR3 sequence (DNA): TGTGCCAGCAGTTCCCGGACTAGCGGGGGGTACGAGCAGTACTTC. The J gene is TRBJ2-7, the V gene TRBV27, with TRBD2 matching over 14 bases. Germline values: CDR1 MNHEY, CDR2 SMNVEV (reference sequence). With V trimmed by 4 bases and J by 4 bases, 3 bases remained unmatched. The CDR3 has 15 amino acids.

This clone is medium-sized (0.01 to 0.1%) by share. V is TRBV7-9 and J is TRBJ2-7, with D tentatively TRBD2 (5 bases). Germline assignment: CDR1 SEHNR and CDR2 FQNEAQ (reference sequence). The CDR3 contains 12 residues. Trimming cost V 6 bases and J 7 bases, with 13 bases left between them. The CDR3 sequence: CASSEGPLEQYF. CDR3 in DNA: TGTGCCAGCAGTGAGGGCCCGCTAGAGCAGTACTTC.

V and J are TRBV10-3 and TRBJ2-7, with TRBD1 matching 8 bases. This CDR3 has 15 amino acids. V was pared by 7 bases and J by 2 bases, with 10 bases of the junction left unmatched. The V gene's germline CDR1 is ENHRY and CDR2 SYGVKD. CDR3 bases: TGTGCCATCATTAGCAGGGGGCAGGGAACCTACGAGCAGTACTTC. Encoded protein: CAIISRGQGTYEQYF.

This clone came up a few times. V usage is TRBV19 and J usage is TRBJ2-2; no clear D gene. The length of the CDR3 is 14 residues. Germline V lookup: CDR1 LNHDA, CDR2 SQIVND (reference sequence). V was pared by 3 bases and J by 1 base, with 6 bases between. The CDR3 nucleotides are TGTGCCAGTAGTATTCTTTGGAACACCGGGGAGCTGTTTTTT. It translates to CASSILWNTGELFF.

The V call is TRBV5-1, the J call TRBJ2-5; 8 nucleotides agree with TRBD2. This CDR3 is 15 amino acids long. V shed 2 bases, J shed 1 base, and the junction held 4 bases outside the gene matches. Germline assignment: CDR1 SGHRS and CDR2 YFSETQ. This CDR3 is CASSFGGGPQETQYF. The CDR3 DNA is TGCGCCAGCAGCTTTGGCGGGGGGCCCCAAGAGACCCAGTACTTC.

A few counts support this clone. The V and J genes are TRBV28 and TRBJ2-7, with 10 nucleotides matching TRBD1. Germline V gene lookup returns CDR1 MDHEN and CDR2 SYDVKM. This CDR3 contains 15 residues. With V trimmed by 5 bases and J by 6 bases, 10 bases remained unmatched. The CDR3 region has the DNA TGTGCCAGCAGTAAACCCGGGACAGGGGTTTTCGAGCAGTACTTC. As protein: CASSKPGTGVFEQYF.

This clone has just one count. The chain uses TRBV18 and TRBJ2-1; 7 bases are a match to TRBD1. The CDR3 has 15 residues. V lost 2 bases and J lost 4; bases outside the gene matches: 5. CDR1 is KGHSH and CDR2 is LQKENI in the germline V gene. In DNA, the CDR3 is TGTGCCAGCTCACCAGAGGGACAGATTTACAATGAGCAGTTCTTC. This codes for CASSPEGQIYNEQFF.

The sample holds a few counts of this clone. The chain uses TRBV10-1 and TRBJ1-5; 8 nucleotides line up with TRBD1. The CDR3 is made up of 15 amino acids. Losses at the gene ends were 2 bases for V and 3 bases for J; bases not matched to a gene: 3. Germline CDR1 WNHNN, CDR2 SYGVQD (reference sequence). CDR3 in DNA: TGCGCCAGCAGTGAGGGACAGGGCTACAATCAGCCCCAGCATTTT. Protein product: CASSEGQGYNQPQHF.

The chain's CDR3 is CASSQGTSGRFLYNEQFF. CDR3 nucleotide sequence: TGTGCCAGCAGCCAAGGAACTAGCGGGAGGTTCCTCTACAATGAGCAGTTCTTC. The rearrangement links TRBV14 to TRBJ2-1; 12 bases agree with TRBD2. After removal of 1 base from V and 3 bases from J, the junction contained 7 bases not matched to a gene. This CDR3 is 18 amino acids long. Germline loops: CDR1 SGHDN, CDR2 FVKESK.